This T cell receptor (beta chain) stems from a study of T cells in Graves' hyperthyroidism and ophthalmopathy. Whole-study context: Peripheral blood was secured at the point of initial diagnosis, before any treatment.

Calling Graves' hyperthyroidism stable meant ophthalmopathy did not progress within 18 months. With V trimmed by 5 bases and J by 6 bases, 7 bases remained unmatched. This CDR3 is built from 15 residues. Germline V CDR1 and CDR2: DFQATT, SNEGSKA (reference sequence). This clonotype was counted between two and nine times. TCR beta CDR3 sequences were amplified from RNA transcripts. A first-round RT-PCR of the TCR CDR3 used the HTBI primer set. TCRdb re-analysed the multiplex PCR reads in MiXCR, keeping a single row per CDR3 protein. The sample lists some 620,000 distinct CDR3 sequences; 15% to 20% were seen once.

Specimen: blood. The chain couples TRBV20-1 to TRBJ1-6, with TRBD1 matching 10 bases. This TCR came from a woman in her twenties or thirties with Graves' hyperthyroidism. The CDR3 protein is CSAYDRGLPNSPLHF. The CDR3 DNA is TGCAGTGCTTACGACAGGGGGCTACCTAATTCACCCCTCCACTTT.